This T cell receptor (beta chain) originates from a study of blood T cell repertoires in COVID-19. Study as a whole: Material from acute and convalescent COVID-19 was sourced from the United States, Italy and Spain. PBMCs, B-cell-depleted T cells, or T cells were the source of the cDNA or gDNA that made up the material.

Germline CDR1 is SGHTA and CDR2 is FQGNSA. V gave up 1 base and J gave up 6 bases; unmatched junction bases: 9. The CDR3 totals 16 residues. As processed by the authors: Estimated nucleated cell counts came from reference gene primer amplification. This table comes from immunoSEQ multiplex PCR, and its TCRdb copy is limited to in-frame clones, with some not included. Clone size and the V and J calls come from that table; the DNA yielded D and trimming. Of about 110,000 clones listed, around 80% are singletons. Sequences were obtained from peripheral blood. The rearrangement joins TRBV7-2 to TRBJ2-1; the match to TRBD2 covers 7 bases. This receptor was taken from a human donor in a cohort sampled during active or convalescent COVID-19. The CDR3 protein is CASSLGGGRRRNEQFF. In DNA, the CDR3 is TGTGCCAGCAGCTTAGGCGGCGGGAGAAGGCGCAATGAGCAGTTCTTC.